A selection of T cell receptor beta chains follows, all from one sample in a study of T cell responses to AZD1222 COVID-19 vaccine. Sequencing was performed with immunoSEQ multiplex PCR; in TCRdb, only in-frame clones are kept and a portion is missing. The data contain around 70,000 clones, 75% to 90% of them singletons. The starting material was peripheral blood, obtained on day 0 of AZD1222 vaccination. These receptors were taken from an adult in good health. Both conserved end residues are part of each CDR3. A D gene is named only where the DNA matches it firmly. Expanded clones are given a class, and other clones once, few, many or no size at all.

d_call: TRBD2; clone_size: .; j_call: TRBJ2-3; v_call: TRBV5-1; cdr3_nt: TGCGCCAGCAGCTGGGGACTAGCGAATATGGCAGATACGCAGTATTTT; cdr3_aa: CASSWGLANMADTQYF
d_call: .; clone_size: .; j_call: TRBJ2-2; v_call: TRBV7-7; cdr3_nt: TGTGCCAGCTCAGACGGGTGGGACGGGGAGCTGTTTTTT; cdr3_aa: CASSDGWDGELFF
d_call: TRBD2; clone_size: .; j_call: TRBJ2-7; v_call: TRBV20-1; cdr3_nt: TGCAGTGCTAGTTCCGCTAGCGGGGTCGAGCAGTACTTC; cdr3_aa: CSASSASGVEQYF
d_call: .; clone_size: .; j_call: TRBJ1-5; v_call: TRBV6-5; cdr3_nt: TGTGCCAGCTGGACGCCAGGTCAGCCCCAGCATTTT; cdr3_aa: CASWTPGQPQHF
d_call: .; clone_size: .; j_call: TRBJ1-2; v_call: TRBV5-1; cdr3_nt: TGCGCCAGCAGCCCGGTGAGCGTGGGGCCGCACTATGGCTACACCTTC; cdr3_aa: CASSPVSVGPHYGYTF
d_call: .; clone_size: once; j_call: TRBJ2-1; v_call: TRBV11-2; cdr3_nt: TGTGCCAGCAGCTTATTCCCCACCTCAGGGTGGGGGGACAATGAGCAGTTCTTC; cdr3_aa: CASSLFPTSGWGDNEQFF
d_call: .; clone_size: few; j_call: TRBJ1-1; v_call: TRBV12-3/TRBV12-4; cdr3_nt: TGTGCCAGCAGTGAGACAGGGAACACTGAAGCTTTCTTT; cdr3_aa: CASSETGNTEAFF
d_call: .; clone_size: .; j_call: TRBJ2-2; v_call: TRBV30; cdr3_nt: TGTGCCTGGGGCTCAGAATTCACCGGGGAGCTGTTTTTT; cdr3_aa: CAWGSEFTGELFF
d_call: .; clone_size: once; j_call: TRBJ1-1; v_call: TRBV11-3; cdr3_nt: TGTGCCAGCAGCTTAGATTTTCAGGGCAGGGAAACTTTCTTT; cdr3_aa: CASSLDFQGRETFF
d_call: TRBD2; clone_size: .; j_call: TRBJ2-5; v_call: TRBV7-2; cdr3_nt: TGTGCCAGCAGCCCACCGGGACTAGTAGCCGAGACCCAGTACTTC; cdr3_aa: CASSPPGLVAETQYF